This T cell receptor (beta chain) is drawn from a study of patients and donors after allogeneic stem cell transplantation. The V end lost 0 bases, the J end lost 1 base, and 9 bases lay between the germline ends. The CDR3 has 14 residues. Germline V gene data show CDR1 as DFQATT and CDR2 as SNEGSKA (reference sequence). TCRdb re-called the RT-PCR reads with MiXCR, one entry per CDR3 protein. Here the sample spans roughly 960,000 distinct CDR3 sequences, over 15% being singletons. The sequence came from a human donor who was either an allogeneic HSCT recipient or a stem cell or donor lymphocyte infusion donor (not recorded which). It is not recorded whose cells these are; they may come from a transplant donor. The sequenced sample consisted of blood, either unsorted or a sorted T cell fraction (not recorded which). V usage is TRBV20-1 and J usage is TRBJ1-1; no clear D. The CDR3 nucleotides read TGCAGTGCTAGAGATCGTATGGGGAACACTGAAGCTTTCTTT. Its translation is CSARDRMGNTEAFF.